The rows below give T cell receptor beta chains drawn from one sample of a study of T cells in Graves' hyperthyroidism and ophthalmopathy. Each CDR3 protein gets one entry after TCRdb re-called the multiplex PCR reads with MiXCR. The table includes under 250,000 distinct CDR3 sequences, 15% to 20% detected once. Sequenced sample: blood. The source of these receptors is a man aged 50-59 years with Graves' hyperthyroidism. CDR3s include the opening cysteine and the closing phenylalanine or tryptophan. A D gene is named only where the DNA matches it firmly. Clone size is stated in some rows and not others, as once, few, many or a class when expanded.

CDR3aa,CDR3nt,j_gene,v_gene,abundance,d_gene
CASSSQAGVNNEQFF,TGCGCCAGCAGCTCGCAAGCGGGAGTTAACAATGAGCAGTTCTTC,TRBJ2-1,TRBV5-1,many,TRBD2
CASSHTMGDTQYF,TGTGCCAGCAGCCATACGATGGGAGATACGCAGTATTTT,TRBJ2-3,TRBV3-1,few,-
CSARGLAGVGLEQYF,TGCAGTGCTAGGGGACTAGCGGGAGTCGGTCTCGAGCAGTACTTC,TRBJ2-7,TRBV20-1,few,TRBD2
CASSVRQGGEKLFF,TGTGCCAGCAGTGTCCGACAGGGAGGGGAAAAACTGTTTTTT,TRBJ1-4,TRBV12-3/TRBV12-4,few,TRBD1
CASSSRTGTSSYEQYF,TGTGCCAGCAGCTCAAGGACAGGGACAAGCTCCTACGAGCAGTACTTC,TRBJ2-7,TRBV11-2,many,TRBD1
CASGYLTRELFF,TGTGCCAGTGGCTACCTCACCCGGGAGCTGTTTTTT,TRBJ2-2,TRBV19,-,-
CASALEFSKNIQYF,TGCGCCAGCGCCTTGGAATTTTCCAAAAACATTCAGTACTTC,TRBJ2-4,TRBV5-1,-,-
CASKRASSGNTIYF,TGTGCCAGCAAGAGGGCAAGCTCTGGAAACACCATATATTTT,TRBJ1-3,TRBV6-1,few,-
CASSSPGLPGEQYF,TGTGCCAGCAGCTCCCCTGGCCTTCCCGGAGAACAGTACTTC,TRBJ2-7,TRBV5-4,-,-
CASSLARTGGRGNTIYF,TGTGCCAGCAGCTTAGCACGGACAGGGGGTAGAGGAAACACCATATATTTT,TRBJ1-3,TRBV7-8,many,TRBD1